The 32 T cell receptor beta chains presented below share a single source sample, sequenced in a study of coeliac disease. Method: immunoSEQ multiplex PCR; TCRdb's copy keeps in-frame clones and lacks some. The table lists about 2,000 clones, over 60% of them singletons, with roughly 9.2% in the top ten. What was sequenced was lamina propria lymphocytes from the gut. All receptors derive from a woman aged 25 to 39 with active celiac disease.

The chain couples TRBV28 to TRBJ2-7; 9 nucleotides match TRBD2. Germline assignment: CDR1 MDHEN and CDR2 SYDVKM. The ends lost 6 bases at V and 5 bases at J; junction bases unmatched: 8. The length of the CDR3 is 14 residues. The CDR3 is CASSQAGGKDEQYF. The CDR3 DNA follows: TGTGCCAGCAGCCAAGCGGGGGGTAAAGACGAGCAGTACTTC.

V is TRBV2 and J is TRBJ2-7; D remains unclear. The length of the CDR3 is 13 residues. The V and J ends lost 2 bases and 5 bases respectively, with 10 bases between them. Germline V lookup: CDR1 SNHLY, CDR2 FYNNEI. CDR3 nucleotide sequence: TGTGCCAGCAGTGAATACGTGGCCGACGAGCAGTACTTC. Translated: CASSEYVADEQYF.

The rearrangement links TRBV6-5 to TRBJ2-3; 8 bases line up with TRBD2. The ends lost 0 bases at V and 4 bases at J; junction bases unmatched: 6. This CDR3 contains 16 residues. Germline values: CDR1 MNHEY, CDR2 SVGAGI. The CDR3 DNA follows: TGTGCCAGCAGTTACTCCCCGGGGGGGCCCGCAGATACGCAGTATTTT. It encodes CASSYSPGGPADTQYF.

The genes are TRBV20-1 and TRBJ2-7; D is uncertain. The CDR3 sequence is 11 residues long. The ends were cut back, 3 bases at V and 8 bases at J, with 11 bases in the middle. In germline, CDR1 is DFQATT, CDR2 SNEGSKA (reference sequence). CDR3 nucleotides: TGCAGTGCTAGTCGTCCCTCTCAGCAGTACTTC. This gives the protein CSASRPSQQYF.

The CDR3 loop reads CASSLGVAGGSGTDTQYF. The CDR3 DNA follows: TGTGCCAGCAGCCTCGGAGTAGCGGGAGGGTCTGGCACAGATACGCAGTATTTT. The chain recombines TRBV4-2 with TRBJ2-3, with TRBD2 matching over 11 bases. Per germline, CDR1 LGHNA and CDR2 YNFKEQ. The CDR3 covers 18 residues. The junction had 10 bases not matched to a gene; V was cut back by 4 bases and J by 1 base.

The chain joins TRBV5-1 to TRBJ2-1; perhaps TRBD2 as D (6 bases). The germline V and J ends were trimmed by 0 bases and 4 bases, with 26 bases remaining between them. This CDR3 has 20 amino acids. Germline lookup yields CDR1 SGHRS and CDR2 YFSETQ. In nucleotides, the CDR3 is TGCGCCAGCAGCTTGGATATGCGGGGACTTAACCTGGCGCATTACAATGAGCAGTTCTTC. Translation gives CASSLDMRGLNLAHYNEQFF. The full variable domain, in which reference TRBV5-1 and TRBJ2-1 provide the parts outside the CDR3, is KAGVTQTPRYLIKTRGQQVTLSCSPISGHRSVSWYQQTPGQGLQFLFEYFSETQRNKGNFPGRFSGRQFSNSRSEMNVSTLELGDSALYLCASSLDMRGLNLAHYNEQFFGPGTRLTVL.

This clone has a handful of counts. The CDR3 nucleotides are TGTGCCAGCAGCCAAGGACTAGCGGGAGTAATGCAAGAGACCCAGTACTTC. This codes for CASSQGLAGVMQETQYF. The chain links TRBV14 to TRBJ2-5; 12 positions match TRBD2. Germline V gene lookup returns CDR1 SGHDN and CDR2 FVKESK. CDR3 length: 17 amino acids. With V trimmed by 1 base and J by 2 bases, 5 bases remained unmatched.

The chain links TRBV7-9 to TRBJ2-2; TRBD2 matches at 8 bases. Germline CDR1 SEHNR, CDR2 FQNEAQ (reference sequence). Trimming took 3 bases from V and 4 from J; bases not matched to a gene: 4. The CDR3 loop spans 15 amino acids. CDR3 sequence reads: CASSFGGRSTGELFF. Here the CDR3 DNA reads TGTGCCAGCAGCTTTGGCGGGAGGAGCACCGGGGAGCTGTTTTTT.

V and J are TRBV27 and TRBJ2-7; 7 bases match TRBD2. The CDR3 extends over 15 amino acids. Trimming removed 0 bases from V and 2 bases from J; junction bases left unmatched: 4. The germline CDR1 and CDR2 sequences are MNHEY and SMNVEV (reference sequence). The CDR3 sequence: CASSLSAGRTYEQYF. DNA of the CDR3: TGTGCCAGCAGTTTATCTGCCGGGAGGACCTACGAGCAGTACTTC.

The chain combines TRBV5-1 with TRBJ1-1, with unresolved D. V was trimmed by 0 bases and J by 0 bases, leaving 18 bases between them. Germline V gene data show CDR1 as SGHRS and CDR2 as YFSETQ. CDR3 length: 18 residues. DNA of the CDR3: TGCGCCAGCAGCTTGGACTATAGTGCGGGCACAATGAACACTGAAGCTTTCTTT. Protein: CASSLDYSAGTMNTEAFF.

This clone came up a few times. The genes are TRBV7-8 and TRBJ2-3; TRBD2 is a possible D gene (5 bases). CDR3 length: 21 amino acids. The germline CDR1 and CDR2 sequences are SGHVS and FQNEAQ. Trimming removed 4 bases at V and 6 bases at J, with 35 bases between. This CDR3 reads CASSYTVGLAGERGVFDTQYF. The DNA of the CDR3 is TGTGCCAGCAGCTACACCGTCGGGCTAGCCGGGGAACGGGGAGTTTTTGATACGCAGTATTTT.

CDR3 region: CASNGGPGTGELFF. The CDR3 nucleotides are TGTGCCAGCAACGGGGGGCCGGGCACCGGGGAGCTGTTTTTT. This chain joins TRBV9 and TRBJ2-2, with D possibly matching TRBD2 (7 bases). This CDR3 has 14 residues. Trimming removed 6 bases at V and 4 bases at J, with 13 bases between. Germline V lookup: CDR1 SGDLS, CDR2 YYNGEE.

This clone was seen only once. The rearrangement uses TRBV30 and TRBJ2-7; TRBD2 is a possible D gene (5 bases). CDR3 length: 15 residues. Trimming stripped 4 bases from V and 7 bases from J, with 23 bases between. Germline V gene sequence: CDR1 GTSNPN, CDR2 SVGIG (reference sequence). In DNA form, the CDR3 reads TGTGCCTGGATTCCCCCCTCCTGCCGGGGAAAGGAGCAGTACTTC. It is translated as CAWIPPSCRGKEQYF.

The DNA for the CDR3 is TGTGCCAGCAGTTTTACTGACTACACCGGGGAGCTGTTTTTT. This sequence encodes CASSFTDYTGELFF. V usage is TRBV28 and J usage is TRBJ2-2, with D hard to call. CDR1 and CDR2 from the germline V gene are MDHEN and SYDVKM. CDR3 length: 14 residues. Trimming stripped 3 bases from V and 3 bases from J, with 8 bases between.

The gene calls are TRBV5-1 and TRBJ1-4; D uncertain. With 4 bases removed from V and 4 bases from J, the gap between germline ends came to 14 bases. The CDR3 has 15 residues. The germline V gene has CDR1 SGHRS and CDR2 YFSETQ. CDR3 in amino acids: CASSPDPGNNEKLFF. The CDR3 DNA is TGCGCCAGCAGCCCGGACCCGGGGAATAATGAAAAACTGTTTTTT.

CDR3 amino acids: CASSSGTSGRTGTDTQYF. In nucleotides, the CDR3 is TGCGCCAGCAGCTCCGGGACTAGCGGGAGGACCGGCACAGATACGCAGTATTTT. The V and J genes are TRBV5-1 and TRBJ2-3, with 15 bases aligning to TRBD2. With 3 bases clipped from V and 1 base from J, the junction kept 6 bases outside the gene matches. The CDR3 spans 18 residues. The germline V gene encodes CDR1 SGHRS and CDR2 YFSETQ.

V gene TRBV5-4 combines with J gene TRBJ2-6, with TRBD1 matching over 7 bases. The CDR3 totals 16 residues. V lost 2 bases, J lost 2 bases, and 4 bases stayed unmatched. In germline, CDR1 is SGHNT, CDR2 YYREEE (reference sequence). The CDR3 here is CASSFGQGAGANVLTF. CDR3 nucleotide sequence: TGTGCCAGCAGCTTCGGTCAGGGGGCTGGGGCCAACGTCCTGACTTTC.

This clone was counted only a few times. V gene TRBV4-1 combines with J gene TRBJ1-5, with TRBD1 identical over 12 bases. Trimming removed 4 bases from V and 6 bases from J; junction bases left unmatched: 4. The V gene's germline CDR1 is MGHRA and CDR2 YSYEKL. This CDR3 is 15 amino acids long. The chain's CDR3 is CASSLGTGGVQPQHF. The CDR3 bases are TGCGCCAGCAGCCTTGGGACAGGGGGCGTTCAGCCCCAGCATTTT.

As regards this clone: At one of its ends the junction is not consistent with the germline gene, which may arise from a read error. The V call is TRBV15, the J call TRBJ1-1, with TRBD1 matching over 9 bases. The CDR3 sequence is 14 residues long. Germline CDR1 LNHNV, CDR2 YYDKDF (reference sequence). The CDR3 loop is CATTRQGENTEAFF. The CDR3 coding sequence is TGTGCCACCACCAGACAGGGGGAGAACACTGAAGCTTTCTTT.

The table lists this clone with a few counts. The V call is TRBV7-9, the J call TRBJ1-4, with TRBD1 identical over 8 bases. Germline V gene lookup returns CDR1 SEHNR and CDR2 FQNEAQ (reference sequence). J gave up 2 bases and V 0 bases, and 5 bases lay outside the gene matches. There are 17 residues in the CDR3. Written as DNA, the CDR3 is TGTGCCAGCAGCTTAGCTCCTCAGGGGGCGACTAATGAAAAACTGTTTTTT. It codes for CASSLAPQGATNEKLFF.

V gene TRBV29-1 combines with J gene TRBJ1-1, with 12 bases that match TRBD1. Germline V gives CDR1 SQVTM, CDR2 ANQGSEA. CDR3 length: 16 residues. V lost 6 bases and J lost 0; bases outside the gene matches: 8. CDR3 bases: TGCAGCGTCGGAGGGACAGGGGGCCTTCTGAACACTGAAGCTTTCTTT. Residues: CSVGGTGGLLNTEAFF.

The CDR3 loop reads CASSQGAILESPLHF. In DNA form, the CDR3 reads TGCGCCAGCAGCCAAGGAGCGATCCTGGAATCACCCCTCCACTTT. The chain employs TRBV4-1 and TRBJ1-6, with no clear D. Trimming stripped 1 base from V and 10 bases from J, with 14 bases between. The CDR3 contains 15 residues. Germline CDR1 is MGHRA and CDR2 is YSYEKL.

This sequence joins TRBV7-8 and TRBJ2-5; 7 bases map to TRBD2. Near its end, the DNA agrees better with TRBJ2-7, so the J call may be wrong. The V gene's germline CDR1 is SGHVS and CDR2 FQNEAQ. This CDR3 has 14 residues. CDR3 DNA sequence: TGTGCCAGCAGCTTAGTCCGCGGGGGTTACGAGCAGTACTTC. This gives the protein CASSLVRGGYEQYF.

The CDR3 DNA follows: TGCAGCGTTGGGGAGGCGGGGTTGGGTGGCTACACCTTC. It codes for CSVGEAGLGGYTF. The V and J genes are TRBV29-1 and TRBJ1-2; no firm D call. The V gene lost 4 bases and the J gene lost 7 bases, with 16 bases spanning the gap. The CDR3 has 13 residues. Germline CDR1 and CDR2: SQVTM and ANQGSEA.

The V and J genes are TRBV5-1 and TRBJ1-1; D not resolved. Germline-derived CDR1 and CDR2 are SGHRS and YFSETQ. The CDR3 has 15 amino acids. V was shortened by 4 bases and J by 2 bases, with 15 bases between the two germline ends. The CDR3 DNA reads TGCGCCAGCAGCCCCCGAAGGACTGAAAACACTGAAGCTTTCTTT. Protein: CASSPRRTENTEAFF.

The chain is built from TRBV1 and TRBJ2-6; the table's D call TRBD2 went unverified against the DNA. TRBV1 is an annotated pseudogene. The CDR3 totals 18 residues. For the CDR3, the DNA is TGCACCAGCAGCTGGTCGGGTTTGTGCAAAAGTCGGGCCAACGTCCTGACTTTC. Its protein is CTSSWSGLCKSRANVLTF.

J is TRBJ2-3 and V is TRBV5-1; possibly TRBD2 for D (5 bases). The CDR3 is 15 amino acids. The ends were cut back, 0 bases at V and 4 bases at J, with 12 bases in the middle. Germline V CDR1 and CDR2: SGHRS, YFSETQ. The CDR3 region is CASSLAVERSDTQYF. The CDR3 DNA reads as TGCGCCAGCAGCTTGGCGGTAGAGCGGTCAGATACGCAGTATTTT. Full variable domain (outside the CDR3, taken from reference TRBV5-1 and TRBJ2-3): KAGVTQTPRYLIKTRGQQVTLSCSPISGHRSVSWYQQTPGQGLQFLFEYFSETQRNKGNFPGRFSGRQFSNSRSEMNVSTLELGDSALYLCASSLAVERSDTQYFGPGTRLTVL.

The V and J genes are TRBV5-6 and TRBJ2-3; a weak D match, TRBD1 (6 bases). Trimming shortened V by 0 bases and J by 3 bases, and 11 bases separated the two germline ends. The CDR3 totals 15 residues. Germline lookup yields CDR1 SGHDT and CDR2 YYEEEE. DNA of the CDR3: TGTGCCAGCAGCTTGGAGGGCCAGGGGACAGATACGCAGTATTTT. Translation gives CASSLEGQGTDTQYF.

The J gene is TRBJ2-2, the V gene TRBV7-9; D is possibly TRBD2 (6 bases). Germline V gene sequence: CDR1 SEHNR, CDR2 FQNEAQ (reference sequence). V shed 4 bases and J shed 1 base, with 16 bases lying between them. The CDR3 is made up of 17 amino acids. CDR3 amino acids: CASSWRGPVGNTGELFF. The CDR3 DNA sequence: TGTGCCAGCAGCTGGCGGGGACCGGTCGGGAACACCGGGGAGCTGTTTTTT.

The chain combines TRBV5-4 with TRBJ2-1; maybe TRBD2 (6 bases). In germline, CDR1 is SGHNT, CDR2 YYREEE (reference sequence). Trimming took off 1 base at V and 4 bases at J, with 24 bases between the two ends. The CDR3 has 19 amino acids. CDR3 amino acids: CASSLSVWRGTVPYNEQFF. Written as DNA, the CDR3 is TGTGCCAGCAGCTTGAGTGTCTGGCGGGGAACTGTACCGTACAATGAGCAGTTCTTC.

The chain couples TRBV6-1 to TRBJ1-1, with D perhaps matching TRBD1 (6 bases). The V gene lost 6 bases and the J gene lost 3 bases, with 14 bases spanning the gap. Germline CDR1 MNHNS, CDR2 SASEGT. CDR3 length equals 14 residues. The CDR3 here is CASSSQGVDTEAFF. The CDR3 DNA reads TGTGCCAGCAGCTCACAGGGCGTGGACACTGAAGCTTTCTTT.

The chain combines TRBV11-3 with TRBJ2-3, with 12 bases matching TRBD2. This CDR3 contains 17 residues. V gave up 3 bases and J gave up 6 bases; unmatched junction bases: 10. Germline values: CDR1 SGHNT, CDR2 YENEEA. The CDR3 loop reads CASSFRTSGALGDTQYF. CDR3 sequence (DNA): TGTGCCAGCAGCTTCCGGACTAGCGGGGCCCTCGGGGATACGCAGTATTTT.